These 26 T cell receptor beta chains were sequenced from one sample in a study of shared clonotypes between healthy human individuals. Some clones are missing from TCRdb's copy, which holds only in-frame ones; the method was immunoSEQ multiplex PCR. Among roughly 810,000 clones listed, about 96% were seen once. Positively selected for CCR7, the CD45RO-negative cells used as naive CD8 cells excluded terminally differentiated effector memory CD45RA+ cells. The sample comprised naive CD8+ T cells sorted from blood. Every receptor here comes from a man aged 25-40 years in good health.

This rearrangement joins TRBV10-1 to TRBJ2-7; 7 bases line up with TRBD1. This CDR3 comprises 14 residues. V shed 6 bases and J 1 base; nucleotides not matched to a gene: 6. From germline, CDR1 is WNHNN and CDR2 SYGVQD (reference sequence). The CDR3 DNA reads TGCGCCAGCAGGGGGACAGACCGATCCTACGAGCAGTACTTC. Translating gives CASRGTDRSYEQYF.

The chain joins TRBV7-8 to TRBJ1-1, with 7 bases fitting TRBD1. Germline loops: CDR1 SGHVS, CDR2 FQNEAQ. There are 16 residues in the CDR3. V lost 3 bases to trimming and J lost 4 bases; unmatched junction nucleotides: 11. The CDR3 coding sequence is TGTGCCAGCAGCTTGTATGAGTGGACAGGTAGCACTGAAGCTTTCTTT. It encodes CASSLYEWTGSTEAFF.

This chain joins TRBV7-8 and TRBJ1-1; D gene unclear. V was clipped by 0 bases and J by 0 bases, with 14 bases between them. This CDR3 has 17 residues. Germline CDR1 reads SGHVS; CDR2 reads FQNEAQ. CDR3 amino acids: CASSLALWRSMNTEAFF. In DNA form, the CDR3 reads TGTGCCAGCAGCTTAGCTTTATGGCGGAGCATGAACACTGAAGCTTTCTTT.

The V call is TRBV7-9, the J call TRBJ2-7, with D hard to call. From germline, CDR1 is SEHNR and CDR2 FQNEAQ (reference sequence). There are 11 residues in the CDR3. V lost 8 bases to trimming and J lost 3 bases, with 8 bases between them. The CDR3 protein is CASGVGYEQYF. The CDR3 nucleotides read TGTGCCAGCGGAGTGGGCTACGAGCAGTACTTC.

The rearrangement uses TRBV7-9 and TRBJ1-2; 7 bases are a match to TRBD1. J gave up 6 bases and V 4 bases, and 14 bases lay outside the gene matches. The CDR3 consists of 16 residues. Per germline, CDR1 SEHNR and CDR2 FQNEAQ (reference sequence). The CDR3 DNA reads TGTGCCAGCAGCTCGCCACTTAAGACAGGGTCGAATGGCTACACCTTC. This translates into CASSSPLKTGSNGYTF.

The chain has TRBV6-6 and TRBJ2-7, with D possibly being TRBD1 (7 bases). This CDR3 is built from 15 residues. Trimming left V 2 bases short and J 4 bases short, with 15 bases between. CDR1 is MNHNY, CDR2 SVGAGI, per germline (reference sequence). This CDR3 reads CASSYIAGQMYEQYF. DNA for the CDR3: TGTGCCAGCAGTTACATTGCGGGACAGATGTACGAGCAGTACTTC.

This clone has at least ten counts. The J gene is TRBJ2-7, the V gene TRBV7-8; 7 positions agree with TRBD1. In germline, CDR1 is SGHVS, CDR2 FQNEAQ. This CDR3 has 14 residues. J lost 3 bases, V lost 1 base, and 3 bases had no gene match. Written as DNA, the CDR3 is TGTGCCAGCAGCTTAGTCCCAGGGGGCTACGAGCAGTACTTC. It specifies CASSLVPGGYEQYF. Combining the CDR3 with reference TRBV7-8 and TRBJ2-7 gives the whole variable domain GAGVSQSPRYKVAKRGQDVALRCDPISGHVSLFWYQQALGQGPEFLTYFQNEAQLDKSGLPSDRFFAERPEGSVSTLKIQRTQQEDSAVYLCASSLVPGGYEQYFGPGTRLTVT.

The chain combines TRBV10-3 with TRBJ1-5; possible D gene TRBD1, 5 bases. The germline CDR1 and CDR2 sequences are ENHRY and SYGVKD. The V gene lost 6 bases and the J gene lost 0 bases, with 15 bases spanning the gap. The CDR3 covers 16 residues. In nucleotides, the CDR3 is TGTGCCATCAGCCAGGGTTGGGGCGATAGCAATCAGCCCCAGCATTTT. It is translated as CAISQGWGDSNQPQHF.

A single count supports this clone. CDR3 nucleotide sequence: TGCGCCAGCACCTCAGGGCAGGACTCCTACGAGCAGTACTTC. Encoded protein: CASTSGQDSYEQYF. The J gene is TRBJ2-7, the V gene TRBV5-1; D is perhaps TRBD1 (5 bases). The germline V gene encodes CDR1 SGHRS and CDR2 YFSETQ. This CDR3 comprises 14 residues. The V and J ends lost 6 bases and 0 bases respectively, with 13 bases between them.

This rearrangement joins TRBV29-1 to TRBJ1-2; possibly TRBD1 for D (5 bases). The CDR3 totals 15 residues. V gave up 5 bases and J gave up 0 bases, with 16 bases separating them. From germline, CDR1 is SQVTM and CDR2 ANQGSEA. CDR3 bases: TGCAGCGTTCATCCCAGGGCGGCGACTAACTATGGCTACACCTTC. Translated: CSVHPRAATNYGYTF. Filled out from reference TRBV29-1 and TRBJ1-2, the complete variable domain reads SAVISQKPSRDICQRGTSLTIQCQVDSQVTMMFWYRQQPGQSLTLIATANQGSEATYESGFVIDKFPISRPNLTFSTLTVSNMSPEDSSIYLCSVHPRAATNYGYTFGSGTRLTVV.

This sequence joins TRBV14 and TRBJ2-5, with D uncertain. CDR1 SGHDN and CDR2 FVKESK come from the germline V gene. This CDR3 has 11 amino acids. The V and J ends lost 0 bases and 14 bases respectively, with 10 bases between them. CDR3 sequence: CASSQDQTLYF. CDR3 bases: TGTGCCAGCAGCCAAGATCAGACACTTTACTTC.

This clone was detected once. The V and J genes are TRBV9 and TRBJ2-3; 10 positions agree with TRBD2. The CDR3 is made up of 17 amino acids. Germline trimming cut 3 bases from V and 4 bases from J; bases unmatched to any gene: 11. Germline CDR1 reads SGDLS; CDR2 reads YYNGEE. CDR3 sequence reads: CASSETTSGIGADTQYF. As DNA, the CDR3 is TGTGCCAGCAGCGAGACCACTAGCGGGATAGGGGCAGATACGCAGTATTTT.

The genes are TRBV7-9 and TRBJ1-5; D is uncertain. This CDR3 has 12 amino acids. Trimming shortened V by 1 base and J by 7 bases, and 5 bases separated the two germline ends. Germline V gives CDR1 SEHNR, CDR2 FQNEAQ (reference sequence). CDR3 nucleotide sequence: TGTGCCAGCAGCTTAGAGTTCCAGCCCCAGCATTTT. Its translation is CASSLEFQPQHF.

V gene TRBV7-9 combines with J gene TRBJ2-5; 10 nucleotides line up with TRBD2. The CDR3 contains 14 residues. Trimming cost V 4 bases and J 5 bases; bases outside gene matches: 4. Germline assignment: CDR1 SEHNR and CDR2 FQNEAQ (reference sequence). The CDR3 nucleotides read TGTGCCAGCAGCTCTAGCGGGAGTCGGGAGACCCAGTACTTC. It yields the protein CASSSSGSRETQYF.

J is TRBJ2-1 and V is TRBV11-3; D assignment may be TRBD1 or TRBD2 (5 bases each). Between the trimmed V and J ends, which lost 1 base and 9 bases, there was a span of 7 bases. Germline CDR1 and CDR2: SGHNT and YENEEA. This CDR3 region has 12 residues. The CDR3 DNA sequence: TGTGCCAGCAGCTTAGGTGGGACTGAGCAGTTCTTC. Translation: CASSLGGTEQFF.

The chain uses TRBV13 and TRBJ2-1; D is unresolved. The V and J ends lost 1 base and 4 bases respectively, with 11 bases between them. This CDR3 spans 15 amino acids. Germline V gene data show CDR1 as PRHDT and CDR2 as FYEKMQ (reference sequence). The CDR3 sequence is CASSLDGLGYNEQFF. CDR3 sequence (DNA): TGTGCCAGCAGCTTAGACGGGCTAGGGTACAATGAGCAGTTCTTC. Based on the CDR3 plus reference TRBV13 and TRBJ2-1, the full variable domain is AAGVIQSPRHLIKEKRETATLKCYPIPRHDTVYWYQQGPGQDPQFLISFYEKMQSDKGSIPDRFSAQQFSDYHSELNMSSLELGDSALYFCASSLDGLGYNEQFFGPGTRLTVL.

With respect to this clone: Other DNA sequences in the sample encode the same CDR3. The V and J genes are TRBV9 and TRBJ2-1; 7 positions match TRBD2. The CDR3 contains 14 residues. The V segment lost 3 bases and the J segment 3 bases; nucleotides outside the gene matches: 3. Germline assignment: CDR1 SGDLS and CDR2 YYNGEE. The CDR3, as DNA: TGTGCCAGCAGCGGCGCTAGCGGCTACAATGAGCAGTTCTTC. Amino acid sequence: CASSGASGYNEQFF.

The genes are TRBV2 and TRBJ2-2, with D tentatively TRBD1 (6 bases). The germline V gene has CDR1 SNHLY and CDR2 FYNNEI. The V gene lost 2 bases and the J gene lost 3 bases, with 13 bases spanning the gap. The CDR3 is made up of 16 amino acids. The CDR3 DNA sequence: TGTGCCAGCAGTGAATATAGGGGGACGGACACCGGGGAGCTGTTTTTT. It codes for CASSEYRGTDTGELFF.

V gene TRBV4-1 combines with J gene TRBJ2-1; D remains ambiguous. The CDR3 runs to 14 residues. The germline V gene has CDR1 MGHRA and CDR2 YSYEKL. Trimming took off 0 bases at V and 6 bases at J, with 9 bases between the two ends. CDR3 DNA: TGCGCCAGCAGCCAAGACCCCCTGGGCAATGAGCAGTTCTTC. This translates into CASSQDPLGNEQFF.

The chain joins TRBV7-2 to TRBJ1-1, with 8 bases matching TRBD1. The V gene's germline CDR1 is SGHTA and CDR2 FQGNSA. This CDR3 spans 13 amino acids. J lost 10 bases, V lost 3 bases, and 7 bases had no gene match. CDR3 coding DNA: TGTGCCAGCAGCTTGGACAGGGATAGGGGAGCTTTCTTT. The encoded protein is CASSLDRDRGAFF. The variable domain in full, with the rest retrieved from reference TRBV7-2 and TRBJ1-1, is GAGVSQSPSNKVTEKGKDVELRCDPISGHTALYWYRQSLGQGLEFLIYFQGNSAPDKSGLPSDRFSAERTGGSVSTLTIQRTQQEDSAVYLCASSLDRDRGAFFGQGTRLTVV.

This chain's CDR3 is CASSPSGSGYEQYF. The CDR3 DNA sequence: TGTGCCAGTAGTCCTAGCGGGAGTGGGTACGAGCAGTACTTC. The chain carries TRBV19 and TRBJ2-7, with 10 nucleotides matching TRBD2. The length of the CDR3 is 14 residues. Germline loops: CDR1 LNHDA, CDR2 SQIVND (reference sequence). Trimming removed 5 bases from V and 4 bases from J; junction bases left unmatched: 5.

Notes on this clone: The same CDR3 is also encoded by other DNA sequences in this sample. The rearrangement uses TRBV7-2 and TRBJ2-7, with D tentatively TRBD1 or TRBD2 (6 bases each). CDR3 size: 14 residues. V shed 3 bases and J shed 0 bases, with 9 bases lying between them. The germline V gene has CDR1 SGHTA and CDR2 FQGNSA. CDR3 coding DNA: TGTGCCAGCAGCTTCGGGGGCGGCTCCTACGAGCAGTACTTC. Its translation: CASSFGGGSYEQYF.

In its sample, this clone was seen once. CDR3 DNA sequence: TGTGCCAGCAGCTTAGAAGCGGGAGAAGGGTACGAGCAGTACTTC. Amino acids: CASSLEAGEGYEQYF. This sequence joins TRBV7-6 and TRBJ2-7, with 8 bases identical to TRBD2. The length of the CDR3 is 15 residues. Germline CDR1 and CDR2: SGHVS and FNYEAQ. The ends lost 1 base at V and 4 bases at J; junction bases unmatched: 6.

On this clone itself: Other nucleotide sequences in the sample specify the same CDR3. This rearrangement joins TRBV7-9 to TRBJ2-7; no clear D. Germline assignment: CDR1 SEHNR and CDR2 FQNEAQ (reference sequence). V was pared by 6 bases and J by 0 bases, with 9 bases between. The CDR3 is 13 residues long. The CDR3 nucleotides are TGTGCCAGCAGTCTCTCTTCCTCCTACGAGCAGTACTTC. It specifies CASSLSSSYEQYF.

The rearrangement uses TRBV7-6 and TRBJ2-7, with 7 nucleotides matching TRBD1. The CDR3 has 14 residues. J was trimmed by 5 bases and V by 5 bases; bases with no gene match: 9. Germline V gene data show CDR1 as SGHVS and CDR2 as FNYEAQ. CDR3 in DNA: TGTGCCAGCAGCCCGAAGACAGGGACCGACGAGCAGTACTTC. Translated: CASSPKTGTDEQYF. The full variable domain, its missing parts supplied by reference TRBV7-6 and TRBJ2-7, is GAGVSQSPRYKVTKRGQDVALRCDPISGHVSLYWYRQALGQGPEFLTYFNYEAQQDKSGLPNDRFSAERPEGSISTLTIQRTEQRDSAMYRCASSPKTGTDEQYFGPGTRLTVT.

The genes are TRBV4-2 and TRBJ2-2, with D tentatively TRBD1 (6 bases). V lost 3 bases, J lost 3 bases, and 17 bases lay in between. This CDR3 comprises 17 residues. Germline V gene sequence: CDR1 LGHNA, CDR2 YNFKEQ. DNA of the CDR3: TGTGCCAGCAGCCAGGACTCCGGGACAACAGACACCGGGGAGCTGTTTTTT. It translates to CASSQDSGTTDTGELFF.